This T cell receptor beta chain was sequenced for a study of human T cells and chemical hapten exposure. This clonotype came up many times. Its antigen is still unknown. TCRdb called the RACE reads again in MiXCR, with one record for every CDR3 protein. The sample records 350,000 or so distinct CDR3 sequences, under 9% being singletons. CDR1 SGHAT and CDR2 FQDESV come from the germline V gene (reference sequence). CDR3 length: 14 residues. J lost 9 bases, V lost 5 bases, and 8 bases had no gene match. Findings and limits, study-wide: More PT1 expanded TCRs went with higher patch test scores.

The time point denotes: patch test 1, 2 weeks after DPC sensitization. The sample's treatment: therapeutic diphenylcyclopropenone sensitization with weekly scalp DPC. The V gene is TRBV11-1, the J gene TRBJ2-1; 9 nucleotides agree with TRBD2. Sequenced material: whole blood, taken in connection with sensitization to the hapten diphenylcyclopropenone (DPC). This sequence was found in a woman between 18 and 30 years old with alopecia areata. Some clones in this sample may be carry-over from other donors' samples. This chain's CDR3 is CASSPRGGLPEQFF. Written as DNA, the CDR3 is TGTGCCAGCAGCCCGCGGGGGGGCCTTCCTGAGCAGTTCTTC.